This T cell receptor beta chain was captured by sequencing in a study of CD8+ T cells in alopecia areata. Notes on the study in general: Mice showed clearer TCR sharing than patients did, a gap that was possibly HLA-related.

The V gene lost 7 bases and the J gene lost 3 bases, with 11 bases spanning the gap. CDR3 length equals 13 residues. Looked up from germline, CDR1 is SNHLY and CDR2 is FYNNEI. In the case of this clone: What it recognizes is unknown.

Treatment given: oral pan-JAK inhibitor, 5-10 mg twice daily. Starting from PBMCs, sorting isolated CD4+ and CD8+ T cells. Reverse transcription of extracted RNA yielded cDNA, which provided the sequencing template. Generated by immunoSEQ multiplex PCR, the TCRdb table keeps only in-frame clones and is missing some. The sample records 200,000 to 250,000 clones, roughly 64% being singletons. This clonotype was sampled from a human donor with alopecia areata. The chain recombines TRBV2 with TRBJ2-3; D unresolved. The sample here was CD4+ T cells sorted from blood, taken at week 4, from a patient treated with tofacitinib. CDR3 in amino acids: CASTSLWTDTQYF. CDR3 bases: TGTGCCAGCACGTCTCTTTGGACAGATACGCAGTATTTT. Variable domain in full (rest from reference TRBV2 and TRBJ2-3): EPEVTQTPSHQVTQMGQEVILRCVPISNHLYFYWYRQILGQKVEFLVSFYNNEISEKSEIFDDQFSVERPDGSNFTLKIRSTKLEDSAMYFCASTSLWTDTQYFGPGTRLTVL.